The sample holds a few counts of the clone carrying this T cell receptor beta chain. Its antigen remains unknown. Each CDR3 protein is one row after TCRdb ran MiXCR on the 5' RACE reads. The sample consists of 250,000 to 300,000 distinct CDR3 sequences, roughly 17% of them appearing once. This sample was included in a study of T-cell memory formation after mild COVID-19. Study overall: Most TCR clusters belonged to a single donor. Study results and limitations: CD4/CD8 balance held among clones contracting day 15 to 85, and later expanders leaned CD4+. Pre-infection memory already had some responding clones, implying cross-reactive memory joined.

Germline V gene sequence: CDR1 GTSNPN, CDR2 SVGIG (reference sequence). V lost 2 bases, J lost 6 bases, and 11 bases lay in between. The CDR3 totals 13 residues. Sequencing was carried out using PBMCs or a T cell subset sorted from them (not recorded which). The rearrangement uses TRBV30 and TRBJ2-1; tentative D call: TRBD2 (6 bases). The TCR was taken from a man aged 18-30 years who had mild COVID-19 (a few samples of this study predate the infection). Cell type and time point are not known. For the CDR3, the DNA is TGTGCCTGGAGTTCGGGGGTTTCCAATGAGCAGTTCTTC. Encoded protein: CAWSSGVSNEQFF.